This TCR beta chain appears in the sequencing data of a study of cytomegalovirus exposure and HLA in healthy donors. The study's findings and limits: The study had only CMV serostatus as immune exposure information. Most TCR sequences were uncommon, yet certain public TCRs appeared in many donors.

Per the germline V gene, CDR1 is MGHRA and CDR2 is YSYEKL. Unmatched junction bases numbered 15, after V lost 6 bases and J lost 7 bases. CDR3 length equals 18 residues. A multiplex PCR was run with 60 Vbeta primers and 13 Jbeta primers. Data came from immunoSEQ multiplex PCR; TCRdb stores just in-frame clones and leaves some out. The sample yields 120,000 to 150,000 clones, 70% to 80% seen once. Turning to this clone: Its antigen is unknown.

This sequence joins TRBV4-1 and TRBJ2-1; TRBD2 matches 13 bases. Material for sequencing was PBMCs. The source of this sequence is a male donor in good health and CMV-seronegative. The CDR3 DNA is TGCGCCAGCAGTCTTCCCTTTCGGACTAGCGGGGGTCCGAATGAGCAGTTCTTC. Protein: CASSLPFRTSGGPNEQFF.